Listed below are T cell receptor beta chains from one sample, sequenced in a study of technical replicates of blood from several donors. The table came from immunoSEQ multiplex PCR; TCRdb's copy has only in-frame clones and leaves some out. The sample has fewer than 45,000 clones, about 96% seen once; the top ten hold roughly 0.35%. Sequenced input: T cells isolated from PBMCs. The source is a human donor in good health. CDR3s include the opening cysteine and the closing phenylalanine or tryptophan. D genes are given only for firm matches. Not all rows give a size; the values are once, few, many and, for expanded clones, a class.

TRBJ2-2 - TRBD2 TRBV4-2 CASSQSGLAGGPPGELFF TGTGCCAGCAGCCAATCAGGACTAGCGGGAGGGCCCCCCGGGGAGCTGTTTTTT
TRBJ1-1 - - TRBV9 CASSVVPVNTEAFF TGTGCCAGCAGCGTAGTGCCGGTGAACACTGAAGCTTTCTTT
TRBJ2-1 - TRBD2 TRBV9 CASSVDRGSPYNEQFF TGTGCCAGCAGCGTAGATCGCGGGAGCCCCTACAATGAGCAGTTCTTC
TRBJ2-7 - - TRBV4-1 CASSQYPSWAGRYEQYF TGCGCCAGCAGCCAATACCCAAGCTGGGCAGGGAGGTACGAGCAGTACTTC
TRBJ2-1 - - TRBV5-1 CASSGGTGSYNEQFF TGCGCCAGCAGTGGAGGTACTGGCTCCTACAATGAGCAGTTCTTC
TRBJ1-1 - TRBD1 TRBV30 CAYSGTVTTTEAFF TGTGCCTATTCCGGGACAGTGACAACCACTGAAGCTTTCTTT
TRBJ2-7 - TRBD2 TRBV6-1 CASSGGLAGVYEQYF TGTGCCAGCAGTGGGGGACTAGCGGGAGTCTACGAGCAGTACTTC
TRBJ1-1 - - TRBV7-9 CASSLSGAEAFF TGTGCCAGCAGCTTATCGGGGGCTGAAGCTTTCTTT
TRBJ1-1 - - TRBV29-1 CSVAGTEAFF TGCAGCGTTGCGGGAACTGAAGCTTTCTTT
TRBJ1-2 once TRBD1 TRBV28 CAGQRRGLYGYTF TGTGCCGGGCAAAGGAGGGGGCTCTATGGCTACACCTTC
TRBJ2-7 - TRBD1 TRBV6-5 CASSYGTGLYEQYF TGTGCCAGCAGTTACGGGACAGGGTTGTACGAGCAGTACTTC
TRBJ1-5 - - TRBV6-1 CASNGDGDQPQHF TGTGCCAGCAATGGTGACGGGGATCAGCCCCAGCATTTT
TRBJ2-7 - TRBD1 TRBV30 CASGQGGYEQYF TGTGCCTCCGGACAGGGGGGCTACGAGCAGTACTTC
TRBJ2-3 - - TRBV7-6 CASSSFSGFTDTQYF TGTGCCAGCAGCTCGTTCTCAGGATTCACAGATACGCAGTATTTT
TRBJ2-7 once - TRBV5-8 CASSLELEFYEQYF TGTGCCAGCAGCTTGGAATTGGAGTTCTACGAGCAGTACTTC
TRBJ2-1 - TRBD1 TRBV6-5 CASSYGTGFHNEQFF TGTGCCAGCAGCTACGGGACAGGGTTCCACAATGAGCAGTTCTTC
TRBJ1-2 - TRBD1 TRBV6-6 CASSPDGTATYTF TGTGCCAGCAGTCCCGATGGGACAGCCACCTACACCTTC
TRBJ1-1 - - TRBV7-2 CASSLLAGATEAFF TGTGCCAGCAGCCTCCTTGCGGGAGCCACTGAAGCTTTCTTT
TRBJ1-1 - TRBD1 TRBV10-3 CAISVQGFGTEAFF TGTGCCATCAGTGTACAGGGGTTTGGCACTGAAGCTTTCTTT
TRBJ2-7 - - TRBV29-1 CSVALEVQPYEQYF TGCAGCGTGGCGTTGGAGGTACAGCCCTACGAGCAGTACTTC
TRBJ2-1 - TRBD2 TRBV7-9 CASSPLLADAYNEQFF TGTGCCAGCAGCCCATTGCTAGCGGATGCCTACAATGAGCAGTTCTTC
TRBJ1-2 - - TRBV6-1 CASSGIQGYEYGYTF TGTGCCAGCAGTGGGATACAGGGCTACGAATATGGCTACACCTTC
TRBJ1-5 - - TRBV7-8 CASSFTGRYQPQHF TGTGCCAGCAGCTTCACAGGGAGATATCAGCCCCAGCATTTT
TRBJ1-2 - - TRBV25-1 CASSKGGVYGYTF TGTGCCAGCAGTAAGGGGGGGGTCTATGGCTACACCTTC
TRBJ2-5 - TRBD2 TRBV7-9 CASSPLAGGPETQYF TGTGCCAGCAGTCCTCTAGCGGGAGGGCCCGAGACCCAGTACTTC
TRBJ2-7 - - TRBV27 CASSLRGKYEQYF TGTGCCAGCAGTTTAAGGGGAAAATACGAGCAGTACTTC
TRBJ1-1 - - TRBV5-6 CASSLVVPGGGTEAFF TGTGCCAGCAGCTTGGTGGTTCCGGGAGGCGGAACTGAAGCTTTCTTT
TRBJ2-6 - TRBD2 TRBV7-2 CASSSSGSSNVLTF TGTGCCAGCAGCTCTAGCGGGAGTAGTAACGTCCTGACTTTC
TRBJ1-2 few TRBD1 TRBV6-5 CATLGQGGYGYTF TGTGCCACCCTGGGACAGGGCGGCTATGGCTACACCTTC
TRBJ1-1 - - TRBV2 CASRGGVTEAFF TGTGCCAGCAGGGGAGGGGTCACTGAAGCTTTCTTT
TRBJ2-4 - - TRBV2 CASSWTVAKNIQYF TGTGCCAGCAGTTGGACAGTAGCCAAAAACATTCAGTACTTC
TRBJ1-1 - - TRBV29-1 CSVYGEGRHTEAFF TGCAGCGTTTATGGGGAGGGTAGACACACTGAAGCTTTCTTT
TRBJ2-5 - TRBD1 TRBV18 CASSIYDRGRETQYF TGTGCCAGCTCAATTTACGACAGGGGAAGAGAGACCCAGTACTTC
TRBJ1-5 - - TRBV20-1 CSAHYQPQHF TGCAGTGCCCATTATCAGCCCCAGCATTTT
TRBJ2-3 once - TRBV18 CASSPYTSTDTQYF TGTGCCAGCTCCCCCTATACTTCCACAGATACGCAGTATTTT
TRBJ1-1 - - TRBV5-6 CASSSYTEAFF TGTGCCAGCAGCTCGTACACTGAAGCTTTCTTT
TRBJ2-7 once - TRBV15 CATSRGRYEQYF TGTGCCACCAGCAGAGGGAGGTACGAGCAGTACTTC
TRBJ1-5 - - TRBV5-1 CASSESGYQPQHF TGCGCCAGCAGTGAGTCGGGGTATCAGCCCCAGCATTTT
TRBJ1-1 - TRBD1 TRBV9 CASSARQGPTEAFF TGTGCCAGCAGCGCAAGACAGGGACCAACTGAAGCTTTCTTT
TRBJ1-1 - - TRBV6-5 CASSWDTNTEAFF TGTGCCAGCAGCTGGGACACAAACACTGAAGCTTTCTTT
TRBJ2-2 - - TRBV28 CASSLWGAKVTGELFF TGTGCCAGCAGTTTATGGGGGGCTAAGGTGACCGGGGAGCTGTTTTTT
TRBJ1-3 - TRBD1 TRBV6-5 CASGRDSKSGNTIYF TGTGCCAGCGGTAGGGACAGCAAGAGTGGAAACACCATATATTTT
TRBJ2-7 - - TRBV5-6 CASSHSYEQYF TGTGCCAGCAGCCACTCCTACGAGCAGTACTTC
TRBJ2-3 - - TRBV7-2 CASSLGGLGTDTQYF TGTGCCAGCAGCTTAGGCGGGTTGGGGACAGATACGCAGTATTTT
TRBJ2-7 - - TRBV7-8 CASSLIRSYEQYF TGTGCCAGCAGCTTGATCCGGTCCTACGAGCAGTACTTC
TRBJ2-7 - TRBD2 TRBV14 CASSHLAGGHEQYF TGTGCCAGCAGCCACCTAGCGGGGGGGCACGAGCAGTACTTC
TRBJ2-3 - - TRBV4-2 CASSQGRELDTQYF TGTGCCAGCAGCCAAGGGAGGGAATTAGATACGCAGTATTTT